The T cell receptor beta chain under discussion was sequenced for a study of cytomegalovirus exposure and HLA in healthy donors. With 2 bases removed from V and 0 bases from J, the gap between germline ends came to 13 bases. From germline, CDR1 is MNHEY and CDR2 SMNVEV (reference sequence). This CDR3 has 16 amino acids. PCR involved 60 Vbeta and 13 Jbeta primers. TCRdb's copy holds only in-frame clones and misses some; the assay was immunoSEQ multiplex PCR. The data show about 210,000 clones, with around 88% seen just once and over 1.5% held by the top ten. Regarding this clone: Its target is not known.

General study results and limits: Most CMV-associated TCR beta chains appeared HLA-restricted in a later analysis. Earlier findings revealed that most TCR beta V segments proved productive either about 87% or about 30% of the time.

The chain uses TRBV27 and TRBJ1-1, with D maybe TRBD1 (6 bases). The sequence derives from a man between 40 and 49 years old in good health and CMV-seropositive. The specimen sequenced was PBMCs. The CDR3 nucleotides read TGTGCCAGCAGTTTAGGGTGGGGGCCCATGAACACTGAAGCTTTCTTT. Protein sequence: CASSLGWGPMNTEAFF.